The TCR beta chain under discussion was sequenced for a study of T cell responses to AZD1222 COVID-19 vaccine. The table lists this clone with a count of one. Its antigen is as yet unknown. Generated by immunoSEQ multiplex PCR, the TCRdb table keeps only in-frame clones and is missing some. The sample holds more than 110,000 clones, about 88% seen once. The study's findings and limits: White British people made up most donors, females outnumbered males, and clonal diversity was possibly underestimated. Repertoire sampling was restricted to post-peak T cell response timepoints.

This TCR came from an adult in good health. Sample: peripheral blood, taken on day 0 of AZD1222 vaccination.

The CDR3 nucleotides are TGTGCCAGCAGCTTATATCGGGACAGGGGGACAGATACGCAGTATTTT. This codes for CASSLYRDRGTDTQYF. J is TRBJ2-3 and V is TRBV7-6; 11 bases align to TRBD1. There are 16 residues in the CDR3. Looked up from germline, CDR1 is SGHVS and CDR2 is FNYEAQ. V shed 2 bases and J 3 bases; nucleotides not matched to a gene: 4.